Below, 8 T cell receptor beta chains from the same sample are listed, as sequenced in a study of blood T cell repertoires in COVID-19. The protocol was immunoSEQ multiplex PCR, while the TCRdb copy is restricted to in-frame clones and leaves out a portion. Among 150,000 to 200,000 clones, about four fifths were seen once, and the ten largest hold approximately 9.9%. Sequencing was done on a sample of PBMCs or T cells enriched from blood (not recorded which). The receptors originated from a man aged 50-59 years who had recovered from COVID-19.

The gene calls are TRBV7-9 and TRBJ1-1, with D unresolved. CDR1 and CDR2 from the germline V gene are SEHNR and FQNEAQ (reference sequence). The CDR3 is 14 residues long. The V end lost 7 bases, the J end lost 7 bases, and 19 bases lay between the germline ends. The CDR3 protein is CASTLPAWADEAFF. CDR3 bases: TGTGCCAGCACCCTCCCTGCTTGGGCCGATGAAGCTTTCTTT. Full variable domain (outside the CDR3, taken from reference TRBV7-9 and TRBJ1-1): DTGVSQNPRHKITKRGQNVTFRCDPISEHNRLYWYRQTLGQGPEFLTYFQNEAQLEKSRLLSDRFSAERPKGSFSTLEIQRTEQGDSAMYLCASTLPAWADEAFFGQGTRLTVV.

The genes are TRBV18 and TRBJ2-1, with TRBD1 matching over 11 bases. Germline V gene data show CDR1 as KGHSH and CDR2 as LQKENI. This CDR3 region has 17 residues. J lost 7 bases, V lost 1 base, and 9 bases had no gene match. CDR3 residues: CASSPRLGQGGENEQFF. CDR3 DNA sequence: TGTGCCAGCTCACCACGTTTGGGACAGGGGGGAGAGAATGAGCAGTTCTTC.

This sequence joins TRBV5-6 and TRBJ2-7; 9 positions match TRBD2. Germline CDR1 is SGHDT and CDR2 is YYEEEE. Losses at the gene ends were 1 base for V and 4 bases for J; bases not matched to a gene: 9. This CDR3 is built from 16 residues. The CDR3 loop is CASSLLAGSFSYEQYF. The CDR3 DNA reads TGTGCCAGCAGCTTGCTAGCGGGGAGCTTTTCATACGAGCAGTACTTC.

The CDR3: CATGLGQGGADTQYF. The CDR3 DNA sequence: TGTGCCACCGGTTTGGGACAGGGGGGCGCAGATACGCAGTATTTT. The chain carries TRBV15 and TRBJ2-3; TRBD1 agrees at 11 bases. Germline CDR1 and CDR2: LNHNV and YYDKDF (reference sequence). The J segment lost 4 bases and the V segment lost 8 bases, leaving 8 bases of the junction unmatched. This CDR3 has 15 residues.

The CDR3 DNA follows: TGTGCCAGCAGTCGGGACAGGGCTACTCAGCCCCAGCATTTT. It yields the protein CASSRDRATQPQHF. The chain recombines TRBV6-2 or TRBV6-3 with TRBJ1-5; 9 nucleotides agree with TRBD1. The length of the CDR3 is 14 residues. In germline, CDR1 is MNHEY, CDR2 SVGEGT. V lost 5 bases to trimming and J lost 6 bases; unmatched junction nucleotides: 5.

The V and J genes are TRBV7-9 and TRBJ2-4, with a possible D match to TRBD1 (5 bases). From germline, CDR1 is SEHNR and CDR2 FQNEAQ (reference sequence). Trimming removed 4 bases at V and 1 base at J, with 17 bases between. The CDR3 runs 17 residues. In DNA, the CDR3 is TGTGCCAGCAGCTCCCGTGTAAGGGGCGCGGCCAAAAACATTCAGTACTTC. Its protein product is CASSSRVRGAAKNIQYF.

This chain uses TRBV14 with TRBJ2-1, with TRBD2 identical over 11 bases. After removal of 2 bases from V and 9 bases from J, the junction contained 9 bases not matched to a gene. The CDR3 totals 16 residues. Germline CDR1 and CDR2: SGHDN and FVKESK. The CDR3 sequence: CASSQLAGGLLREQFF. Here the CDR3 DNA reads TGTGCCAGCAGCCAACTAGCGGGAGGACTACTGCGTGAGCAGTTCTTC. The variable domain in full, completed from reference TRBV14 and TRBJ2-1, reads EAGVTQFPSHSVIEKGQTVTLRCDPISGHDNLYWYRRVMGKEIKFLLHFVKESKQDESGMPNNRFLAERTGGTYSTLKVQPAELEDSGVYFCASSQLAGGLLREQFFGPGTRLTVL.

The chain employs TRBV7-9 and TRBJ2-1, with D perhaps matching TRBD2 (5 bases). Between the trimmed V and J ends, which lost 0 bases and 10 bases, there was a span of 7 bases. This CDR3 has 12 residues. Germline lookup yields CDR1 SEHNR and CDR2 FQNEAQ (reference sequence). CDR3 in amino acids: CASSLAGLEQFF. As DNA, the CDR3 is TGTGCCAGCAGCTTAGCCGGACTGGAGCAGTTCTTC.